This is a list of T cell receptor beta chains from one sample in a study of shared clonotypes between healthy human individuals. TCRdb's table, derived via immunoSEQ multiplex PCR, lists solely in-frame clones and lacks some. Found here are some 1.5 million clones, approximately 98% of them singletons; the top ten hold 0.4% to 0.55%. Material: naive CD4+ T cells sorted from blood. The receptors stem from a man between 25 and 39 years old in good health. CDR3s include the opening cysteine and the closing phenylalanine or tryptophan. D genes are given only for firm matches. Where a row states a size, it is once, few, many or the class of an expanded clone; other rows omit it.

v_call,clone_size,j_call,d_call,cdr3_aa,cdr3_nt
TRBV6-1,NA,TRBJ1-5,TRBD1,CAIALNRDRNQPQHF,TGTGCCATCGCCCTCAATAGGGACAGAAATCAGCCCCAGCATTTT
TRBV19,NA,TRBJ2-2,NA,CASLWSGELFF,TGTGCCAGTCTTTGGTCCGGGGAGCTGTTTTTT
TRBV2,NA,TRBJ2-5,NA,CASSGELQETQYF,TGTGCCAGCAGTGGGGAGCTTCAAGAGACCCAGTACTTC
TRBV11-2,NA,TRBJ1-1,TRBD1,CASSFRQGRVPGAFF,TGTGCCAGCAGCTTCAGACAGGGGAGGGTGCCGGGAGCTTTCTTT
TRBV5-1,NA,TRBJ2-5,NA,CASSLGVTVDTQYF,TGCGCCAGCAGCTTGGGCGTGACCGTAGATACCCAGTACTTC
TRBV6-5,NA,TRBJ2-7,NA,CASSYRYEQYF,TGTGCCAGCAGTTACCGGTACGAGCAGTACTTC
TRBV25-1,NA,TRBJ1-3,NA,CASSGGGNTIYF,TGTGCCAGCAGTGGTGGAGGAAACACCATATATTTT
TRBV15,NA,TRBJ2-1,TRBD2,CATSRDLRTSGFEQFF,TGTGCCACCAGCAGAGACCTACGGACTAGCGGGTTTGAGCAGTTCTTC
TRBV21-1,NA,TRBJ2-7,NA,CASSNLTGRHEQYF,TGTGCCAGCAGCAATCTGACAGGTAGGCACGAGCAGTACTTC
TRBV5-1,NA,TRBJ2-1,NA,CASSLAPATSYNEQFF,TGCGCCAGCAGCTTGGCGCCAGCCACCTCCTACAATGAGCAGTTCTTC
TRBV5-1,NA,TRBJ2-7,NA,CASSSNLQGWYQYF,TGCGCCAGCAGCTCGAATTTACAGGGCTGGTACCAGTACTTC
TRBV2,NA,TRBJ2-5,TRBD2,CASRREVQETQYF,TGTGCCAGCAGGCGGGAGGTTCAAGAGACCCAGTACTTC
TRBV6-5,NA,TRBJ2-7,TRBD2,CASSPGLGKTYEQYF,TGTGCCAGCAGCCCGGGACTAGGCAAAACCTACGAGCAGTACTTC
TRBV5-4,NA,TRBJ2-7,NA,CASSPSVGQTYEQYF,TGTGCCAGCAGCCCGAGTGTTGGACAGACCTACGAGCAGTACTTC
TRBV21-1,NA,TRBJ2-1,NA,CASRVLAGNPKTSYNEQFF,TGTGCCAGCAGAGTCCTAGCGGGAAACCCGAAGACTTCCTACAATGAGCAGTTCTTC
TRBV7-9,NA,TRBJ2-7,NA,CASSPSFPDPYEQYF,TGTGCCAGCAGCCCCAGTTTTCCCGACCCTTACGAGCAGTACTTC
TRBV20-1,NA,TRBJ2-4,NA,CSARLVNIQYF,TGCAGTGCTAGACTAGTAAACATTCAGTACTTC
TRBV18,NA,TRBJ1-1,NA,CASSSEDPSWNTEAFF,TGTGCCAGCTCATCAGAAGACCCCTCCTGGAACACTGAAGCTTTCTTT
TRBV10-3,NA,TRBJ2-3,TRBD2,CAISAASGSSDTQYF,TGTGCCATCAGTGCAGCTAGCGGGAGCTCAGATACGCAGTATTTT
TRBV28,NA,TRBJ2-2,TRBD1,CASSLSGTGSNTGELFF,TGTGCCAGCAGTTTATCGGGGACAGGGTCAAACACCGGGGAGCTGTTTTTT
TRBV4-2,NA,TRBJ1-1,NA,CASSLPPYTEAFF,TGTGCCAGCAGCCTGCCGCCGTATACTGAAGCTTTCTTT
TRBV29-1,once,TRBJ2-7,TRBD1,CSVWTGGGLAQTYEQYF,TGCAGCGTATGGACAGGGGGCGGACTAGCGCAGACCTACGAGCAGTACTTC
TRBV9,NA,TRBJ2-2,NA,CASKAGPNTGELFF,TGTGCCAGCAAGGCGGGGCCAAACACCGGGGAGCTGTTTTTT
TRBV5-1,NA,TRBJ2-5,NA,CASSKGKETQYF,TGCGCCAGCAGCAAAGGAAAAGAGACCCAGTACTTC
TRBV30,NA,TRBJ2-7,TRBD2,CAWSPRLAGGLEQYF,TGTGCCTGGAGTCCCCGTCTAGCGGGAGGGCTCGAGCAGTACTTC
TRBV7-2,NA,TRBJ2-7,TRBD1,CASSLLGQGREQYF,TGTGCCAGCAGCCTATTGGGACAGGGCAGAGAACAGTACTTC
TRBV5-1,NA,TRBJ1-1,NA,CASSLGPENAEAFF,TGCGCCAGCAGCTTGGGACCAGAAAATGCTGAAGCTTTCTTT
TRBV5-1,NA,TRBJ2-3,TRBD2,CASSSTAGHTDTQYF,TGCGCCAGCAGCAGTACAGCGGGGCACACAGATACGCAGTATTTT
TRBV19,NA,TRBJ2-3,TRBD2,CASSDGLAGVRSTDTQYF,TGTGCCAGTAGTGATGGACTAGCGGGAGTCAGGAGCACAGATACGCAGTATTTT
TRBV9,NA,TRBJ2-3,TRBD2,CASSIRGRGSTDTQYF,TGTGCCAGCAGCATTCGCGGGAGAGGGAGCACAGATACGCAGTATTTT
TRBV28,once,TRBJ2-7,TRBD2,CASSFGTSGRWMGAYEQYF,TGTGCCAGCAGTTTTGGGACTAGCGGGAGATGGATGGGGGCCTACGAGCAGTACTTC
TRBV6-1,NA,TRBJ2-3,NA,CASSERRGTDTQYF,TGTGCCAGCAGTGAACGGCGGGGTACAGATACGCAGTATTTT
TRBV18,once,TRBJ1-3,NA,CASSPNGGNAGNTIYF,TGTGCCAGCTCACCAAACGGAGGTAACGCGGGAAACACCATATATTTT
TRBV5-6,NA,TRBJ1-1,NA,CASSSPVGGNTEAFF,TGTGCCAGCAGTTCCCCAGTAGGGGGGAACACTGAAGCTTTCTTT
TRBV29-1,once,TRBJ2-1,TRBD1,CSERDRGSNTNLRGQFF,TGCAGCGAAAGAGACAGGGGTAGCAATACGAATCTCCGGGGGCAGTTCTTC
TRBV28,NA,TRBJ2-3,NA,CASSLQGGASYTDTQYF,TGTGCCAGCAGTTTACAGGGGGGTGCTTCATACACAGATACGCAGTATTTT
TRBV28,NA,TRBJ1-1,TRBD1,CASSPTGGARTFF,TGTGCCAGCAGTCCAACAGGGGGCGCGAGGACTTTCTTT
TRBV2,NA,TRBJ1-2,NA,CASIRAANYGYTF,TGTGCCAGCATAAGGGCAGCGAACTATGGCTACACCTTC
TRBV6-5,NA,TRBJ2-5,TRBD2,CASSGTGGDETQYF,TGTGCCAGCAGCGGAACGGGAGGGGACGAGACCCAGTACTTC
TRBV5-1,NA,TRBJ2-3,TRBD2,CASSIPLLVGRGDTQYF,TGCGCCAGCAGCATCCCTCTACTAGTGGGGAGGGGAGATACGCAGTATTTT
TRBV15,NA,TRBJ2-3,NA,CATSWTSTDTQYF,TGTGCCACCAGCTGGACTAGCACAGATACGCAGTATTTT
TRBV5-6,NA,TRBJ2-1,TRBD2,CASSLIGSGRAISYNEQFF,TGTGCCAGCAGCTTAATAGGTAGCGGGAGGGCTATATCCTACAATGAGCAGTTCTTC
TRBV11-2,NA,TRBJ1-4,NA,CASSLRWTTSGEKLFF,TGTGCCAGCAGCTTAAGGTGGACAACGTCGGGTGAAAAACTGTTTTTT
TRBV28,NA,TRBJ2-5,TRBD1,CASSWTGETQYF,TGTGCCAGCAGTTGGACAGGGGAGACCCAGTACTTC
TRBV7-2,NA,TRBJ2-7,NA,CASSLSWSGLLKKSYEQYF,TGTGCCAGCAGCTTAAGTTGGTCGGGACTCCTAAAGAAATCCTACGAGCAGTACTTC
TRBV4-3,NA,TRBJ1-2,NA,CASSQDSQGGYGYTF,TGCGCCAGCAGCCAAGACAGTCAGGGAGGCTATGGCTACACCTTC
TRBV7-2,NA,TRBJ2-7,NA,CASSSPVSYEQYF,TGTGCCAGCAGCTCACCGGTGTCCTACGAGCAGTACTTC
TRBV7-2,NA,TRBJ2-7,NA,CASSLSDPGYEQYF,TGTGCCAGCAGCTTATCTGACCCGGGCTACGAGCAGTACTTC
TRBV5-6,NA,TRBJ1-4,NA,CASSLTLAEKLFF,TGTGCCAGCAGCTTGACCCTTGCTGAAAAACTGTTTTTT
TRBV20-1,NA,TRBJ2-3,NA,CSVLVTDTQYF,TGCAGTGTCTTAGTAACAGATACGCAGTATTTT
TRBV28,NA,TRBJ2-1,NA,CASSLQAYEQFF,TGTGCCAGCAGTCTACAGGCGTATGAGCAGTTCTTC
TRBV9,NA,TRBJ2-3,NA,CASSVVGTSTDTQYF,TGTGCCAGCAGCGTAGTTGGGACAAGCACAGATACGCAGTATTTT
TRBV7-2,NA,TRBJ2-7,TRBD2,CASSLVSGGGYEQYF,TGTGCCAGCAGCTTAGTTTCGGGAGGAGGCTACGAGCAGTACTTC
TRBV15,NA,TRBJ1-1,TRBD1,CATSGQGAAFF,TGTGCCACCAGCGGACAGGGGGCAGCTTTCTTT